These 5 T cell receptor beta chains were all obtained from the same sample, sequenced in a study of blood T cell repertoires in COVID-19. Assay used: immunoSEQ multiplex PCR; TCRdb lists only in-frame clones, some missing. The table has fewer than 200,000 clones, more than 75% seen once. Sequencing used peripheral blood. All receptors derive from a man between 35 and 55 years old with active or convalescent COVID-19.

V is TRBV7-2 and J is TRBJ1-1; perhaps TRBD1 as D (5 bases). Trimming shortened V by 2 bases and J by 4 bases, and 14 bases separated the two germline ends. The CDR3 has 15 residues. Per the germline V gene, CDR1 is SGHTA and CDR2 is FQGNSA. DNA for the CDR3: TGTGCCAGCAGCTTATCGGGGGGGAAGGTCACTGAAGCTTTCTTT. Translated, it gives CASSLSGGKVTEAFF.

J is TRBJ1-1 and V is TRBV6-2 or TRBV6-3; tentative D call: TRBD1 (6 bases). The germline CDR1 and CDR2 sequences are MNHEY and SVGEGT. The CDR3 runs to 12 residues. The V end was cut by 6 bases, the J end by 2 bases, with 7 bases between. Here the CDR3 DNA reads TGTGCCAGCAGCAGGGGAAACACTGAAGCTTTCTTT. It yields the protein CASSRGNTEAFF.

CDR3: CASSPKGSSYEQYF. CDR3 nucleotides: TGTGCCAGCTCACCCAAGGGGTCCTCCTACGAGCAGTACTTC. The chain couples TRBV18 to TRBJ2-7; TRBD1 might be the D (5 bases). From germline, CDR1 is KGHSH and CDR2 LQKENI. The CDR3 sequence is 14 residues long. V was shortened by 3 bases and J by 0 bases, with 9 bases between the two germline ends. Complete variable domain (other parts from reference TRBV18 and TRBJ2-7): NAGVMQNPRHLVRRRGQEARLRCSPMKGHSHVYWYRQLPEEGLKFMVYLQKENIIDESGMPKERFSAEFPKEGPSILRIQQVVRGDSAAYFCASSPKGSSYEQYFGPGTRLTVT.

CDR3: CASSLADRGGETQYF. In nucleotides, the CDR3 is TGCGCCAGCAGCTTGGCGGACAGGGGAGGGGAGACCCAGTACTTC. The J gene is TRBJ2-5, the V gene TRBV5-1, with 9 positions matching TRBD1. V lost 0 bases to trimming and J lost 5 bases; unmatched junction nucleotides: 5. Germline lookup yields CDR1 SGHRS and CDR2 YFSETQ. The length of the CDR3 is 15 residues.

V and J are TRBV30 and TRBJ1-3; no definite D call. The CDR3 loop spans 14 amino acids. With 1 base removed from V and 4 bases from J, the gap between germline ends came to 11 bases. CDR1 and CDR2 from the germline V gene are GTSNPN and SVGIG (reference sequence). This chain's CDR3 is CAWSAKGGGNTIYF. CDR3 nucleotides: TGTGCCTGGAGTGCGAAGGGAGGCGGAAACACCATATATTTT.